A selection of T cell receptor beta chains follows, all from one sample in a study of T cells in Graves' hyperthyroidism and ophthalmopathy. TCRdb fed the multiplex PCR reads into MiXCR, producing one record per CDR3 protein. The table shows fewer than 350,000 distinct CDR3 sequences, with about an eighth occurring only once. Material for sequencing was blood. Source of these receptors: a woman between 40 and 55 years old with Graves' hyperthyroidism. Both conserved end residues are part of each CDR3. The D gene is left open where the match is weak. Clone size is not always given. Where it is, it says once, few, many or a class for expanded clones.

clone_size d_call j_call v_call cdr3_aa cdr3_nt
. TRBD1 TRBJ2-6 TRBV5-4 CASSYGQGSGANVLTF TGTGCCAGCAGCTATGGACAGGGATCAGGGGCCAACGTCCTGACTTTC
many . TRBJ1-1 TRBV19 CASSIAPASQDSTEAFF TGTGCCAGTAGTATAGCTCCGGCCAGCCAAGACTCCACTGAAGCTTTCTTT
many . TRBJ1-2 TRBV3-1 CASSNRDKGYTF TGTGCCAGCAGCAACCGGGACAAAGGCTACACCTTC
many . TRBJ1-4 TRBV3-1 CASSPTGREEKLFF TGTGCCAGCAGCCCGACGGGGAGGGAAGAAAAACTGTTTTTT
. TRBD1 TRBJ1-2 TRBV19 CASSSRQGTNYGYTF TGTGCCAGTAGTTCTAGACAGGGTACTAACTATGGCTACACCTTC
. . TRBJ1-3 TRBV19 CASSRQPSSGNTIYF TGTGCCAGTAGTCGACAGCCTTCTTCTGGAAACACCATATATTTT
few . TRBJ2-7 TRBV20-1 CSAAVDRSYEQYF TGCAGTGCAGCTGTGGACCGAAGCTACGAGCAGTACTTC
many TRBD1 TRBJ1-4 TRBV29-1 CSVEKGGDEKLFF TGCAGCGTTGAAAAAGGGGGCGATGAAAAACTGTTTTTT
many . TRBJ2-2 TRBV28 CASREGTGELFF TGTGCCAGCAGGGAGGGCACCGGGGAGCTGTTTTTT
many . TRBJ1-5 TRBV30 CASSTDSNQPQHF TGTGCAAGTAGCACAGATAGCAATCAGCCCCAGCATTTT
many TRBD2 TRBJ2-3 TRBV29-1 CSVDGGSTDTQYF TGCAGCGTTGACGGGGGGAGCACAGATACGCAGTATTTT
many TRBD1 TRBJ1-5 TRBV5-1 CASSPGTANQPQHF TGCGCCAGCAGCCCAGGGACAGCAAATCAGCCCCAGCATTTT
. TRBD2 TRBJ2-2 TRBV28 CASTELGTSGSEVTGELFF TGTGCCAGCACCGAGCTCGGGACTAGCGGGAGTGAGGTCACCGGGGAGCTGTTTTTT
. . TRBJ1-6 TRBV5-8 CASSLDQGIGSPLHF TGTGCCAGCAGCTTGGACCAGGGGATCGGTTCACCCCTCCACTTT
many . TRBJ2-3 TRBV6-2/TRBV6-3 CASNSGYRADTQYF TGTGCCAGCAATTCGGGTTACAGAGCAGATACGCAGTATTTT
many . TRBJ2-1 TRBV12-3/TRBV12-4 CASSPEAYNEQFF TGTGCCAGCAGCCCTGAAGCTTACAATGAGCAGTTCTTC
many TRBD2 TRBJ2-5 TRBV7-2 CASSLRTSGSRETQYF TGTGCCAGCAGCCTGAGGACTAGCGGGAGCCGGGAGACCCAGTACTTC
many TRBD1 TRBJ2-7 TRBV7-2 CASSQKTGGSQQYF TGTGCCAGCAGCCAGAAAACAGGGGGCTCACAGCAGTACTTC
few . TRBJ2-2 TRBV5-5 CASSGLGAPRELFF TGTGCCAGCAGCGGGCTGGGGGCACCTAGGGAGCTGTTTTTT
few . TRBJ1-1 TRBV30 CAWSTGANTEAFF TGTGCCTGGAGTACCGGGGCGAACACTGAAGCTTTCTTT
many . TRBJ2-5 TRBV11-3 CASSELARGGETQYF TGTGCCAGCAGCGAACTAGCGCGAGGGGGAGAGACCCAGTACTTC
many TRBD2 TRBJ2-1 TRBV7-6 CASSLGLAGGNEQFF TGTGCCAGCAGCTTAGGACTAGCGGGAGGGAATGAGCAGTTCTTC
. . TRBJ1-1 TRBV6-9 CASSSSRDTEAFF TGTGCCAGCAGTTCCTCCAGGGACACCGAAGCTTTCTTT
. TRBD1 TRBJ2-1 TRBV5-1 CASSKPPGQGTNEQFF TGCGCCAGCAGCAAACCCCCGGGACAGGGGACCAATGAGCAGTTCTTC
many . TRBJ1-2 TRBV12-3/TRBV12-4 CASSSRRKVDYGYTF TGTGCCAGCAGCTCAAGACGGAAAGTAGACTATGGCTACACCTTC
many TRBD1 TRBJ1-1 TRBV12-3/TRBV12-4 CASSGTGGATEAFF TGTGCCAGCAGCGGAACAGGGGGCGCGACTGAAGCTTTCTTT
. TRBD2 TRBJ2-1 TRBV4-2 CASRRLAGRNEQFF TGTGCCAGCAGGCGACTAGCGGGAAGGAATGAGCAGTTCTTC
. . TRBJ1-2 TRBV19 CASMGSRGYGYTF TGTGCCAGTATGGGTTCCCGCGGCTATGGCTACACCTTC
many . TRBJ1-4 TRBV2 CASSDQSTNEKLFF TGTGCCAGCAGCGACCAGTCAACTAATGAAAAACTGTTTTTT
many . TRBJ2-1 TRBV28 CASSPQSTREQFF TGTGCCAGCAGTCCACAATCTACAAGGGAGCAGTTCTTC
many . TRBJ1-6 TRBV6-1 CASSEGDPRSPLHF TGTGCCAGCAGTGAAGGGGACCCCCGGTCACCCCTCCACTTT
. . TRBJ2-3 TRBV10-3 CAISEFGQTSTDTQYF TGTGCCATCAGTGAGTTCGGACAGACTAGCACAGATACGCAGTATTTT
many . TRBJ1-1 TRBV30 CAWSRGQNTEAFF TGTGCCTGGAGTAGAGGACAGAACACTGAAGCTTTCTTT
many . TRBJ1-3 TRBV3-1 CASSQGKVSGNTIYF TGTGCCAGCAGCCAAGGCAAAGTCTCTGGAAACACCATATATTTT
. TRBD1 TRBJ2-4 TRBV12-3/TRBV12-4 CASSFGTEKNIQYF TGTGCCAGCAGTTTCGGGACAGAAAAAAACATTCAGTACTTC
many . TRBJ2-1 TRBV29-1 CSVETGLRNNEQFF TGCAGCGTTGAGACCGGGTTGAGGAACAATGAGCAGTTCTTC
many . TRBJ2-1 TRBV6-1 CASSGWDEQFF TGTGCCAGCAGTGGGTGGGATGAGCAGTTCTTC
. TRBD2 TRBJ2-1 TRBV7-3 CASSPGTSSYSEQLF TGTGCCAGCAGCCCCGGGACTAGCTCCTACAGTGAGCAGCTCTTC
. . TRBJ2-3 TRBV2 CASQPGMSTDTQYF TGTGCCAGCCAACCCGGGATGAGCACAGATACGCAGTATTTT
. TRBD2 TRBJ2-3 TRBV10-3 CAISDPAGGPDTQYF TGTGCCATCAGTGACCCAGCGGGAGGGCCAGATACGCAGTATTTT
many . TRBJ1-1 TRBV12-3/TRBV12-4 CASSLDSGTPNTEAFF TGTGCCAGCAGTTTAGATTCCGGGACACCGAACACTGAAGCTTTCTTT
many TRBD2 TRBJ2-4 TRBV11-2 CASSSLAGAAKNIQYF TGTGCCAGCAGCAGTCTAGCGGGAGCCGCCAAAAACATTCAGTACTTC
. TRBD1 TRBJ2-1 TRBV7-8 CASGTYRGHNEQFF TGTGCCAGCGGCACCTACAGGGGCCACAATGAGCAGTTCTTC
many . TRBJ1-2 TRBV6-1 CASRFTGTGYTF TGTGCCAGCAGATTTACAGGGACTGGCTACACCTTC
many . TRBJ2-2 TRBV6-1 CASSFQPPGGTGELFF TGTGCCAGCAGTTTTCAACCACCCGGCGGCACCGGGGAGCTGTTTTTT
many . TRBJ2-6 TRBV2 CASSQGSGANVLTF TGTGCCAGCAGTCAAGGTTCTGGGGCCAACGTCCTGACTTTC
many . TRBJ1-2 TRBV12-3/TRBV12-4 CASSLGGDGYTF TGTGCCAGCAGTTTGGGAGGAGACGGCTACACCTTC